This T cell receptor beta chain was obtained from a study of blood T cell repertoires in COVID-19. About the research overall: Donors in the United States, Italy and Spain gave samples during acute or convalescent COVID-19. PBMCs, B-cell-depleted T cells, or T cells provided the cDNA or gDNA that made up the material.

Germline lookup yields CDR1 SGHAT and CDR2 FQNNGV. The CDR3 is made up of 15 amino acids. The ends were cut back, 2 bases at V and 4 bases at J, with 12 bases in the middle. Original data processing: The authors estimated nucleated cell counts from reference gene primer amplification. The table came from immunoSEQ multiplex PCR; TCRdb's copy has only in-frame clones and leaves some out. The V and J calls and clone size were taken over from that table, and D and trimming were inferred from the DNA. The sample yields roughly 100,000 clones, approximately 87% seen once. This clone has only a few counts. This chain links TRBV11-2 with TRBJ1-5, with D unclear. This clonotype originated in a middle-aged man with acute or convalescent COVID-19. Sequencing used peripheral blood. The CDR3 bases are TGTGCCAGCAGCTTAACGGGAGGTGGAAATCAGCCCCAGCATTTT. Encoded protein: CASSLTGGGNQPQHF.